This T cell receptor beta chain was recovered during a study of blood T cell repertoires in COVID-19. Whole-study context: The origin of the acute and convalescent COVID-19 samples was the United States, Italy and Spain. T cells, B-cell-depleted T cells, or PBMCs supplied cDNA or gDNA.

Produced via immunoSEQ multiplex PCR; TCRdb's table is partial and in-frame only. Among fewer than 250,000 clones listed, about 80% were seen once. Trimming at V came to 4 bases and at J to 6 bases, leaving 5 bases not matched to a gene. The CDR3 consists of 14 residues. Germline values: CDR1 MNHEY, CDR2 SVGEGT. The chain recombines TRBV6-2 or TRBV6-3 with TRBJ2-1; 8 bases are shared with TRBD1. Sequencing used peripheral blood. This TCR was sampled from a woman aged 60-75 years with COVID-19, enrolled during active disease. For the CDR3, the DNA is TGTGCCAGCAGTTCGGGACAGGCTGTCAATGAGCAGTTCTTC. Translating gives CASSSGQAVNEQFF.